This entry features one TCR beta chain sequence. This entry belongs to a study of OX40 agonist ivuxolimab in advanced cancers. TCRdb's table, derived via immunoSEQ multiplex PCR, lists solely in-frame clones and lacks some. The table lists 50,000 to 65,000 clones, 80% to 95% of them singletons. The CDR3 consists of 15 residues. Germline CDR1 and CDR2: LNHDA and SQIVND (reference sequence). V was shortened by 6 bases and J by 4 bases, with 19 bases between the two germline ends. This specimen consisted of CD4+ or CD8+ T cells sorted from blood, obtained in a trial of the OX40 agonist ivuxolimab. This receptor was obtained from an adult with an advanced solid tumor such as melanoma, head and neck, liver or kidney cancer. This rearrangement joins TRBV19 to TRBJ2-7, with TRBD1 as a possible D gene (6 bases). CDR3 region: CASSVPGQGWYEQYF. In nucleotides, the CDR3 is TGTGCCAGTAGCGTCCCGGGGCAGGGGTGGTACGAGCAGTACTTC.